Listed below are T cell receptor beta chains from one sample, sequenced in a study of T-cell reconstitution after alpha-beta-depleted transplantation in children. TCRdb re-derived calls from the PCR reads in MiXCR, one entry per CDR3 protein. Here the sample spans 170,000 or so distinct CDR3 sequences, around 6.8% being singletons. Sequencing was performed on PBMCs from the stem cell graft donor, taken from the stem cell graft. All receptors derive from a human donor who donated a stem cell graft to a child with Wiskott-Aldrich syndrome. Each CDR3 is given with its conserved first and last residue. Each record gives: D gene, V gene, J gene, clone size, CDR3 DNA, CDR3 protein. The D gene is left open where the match is weak. Expanded clones are given a class, and other clones once, few, many or no size at all.

TRBD2	TRBV12-3/TRBV12-4	TRBJ2-1	many	TGTGCCAGCAGTTTGGGACTAGCGGACATATTCAACCTCTCCTACAATGAGCAGTTCTTC	CASSLGLADIFNLSYNEQFF
.	TRBV7-2	TRBJ2-7	few	TGTGCCAGCAGCTTAAGGGGGGGGACTTACGAGCAGTACTTC	CASSLRGGTYEQYF
TRBD2	TRBV10-3	TRBJ2-1	many	TGTGCCATCCGGGACTACTACAATGAGCAGTTCTTC	CAIRDYYNEQFF
.	TRBV11-2	TRBJ2-7	many	TGTGCCAGCAGCTTAGGCGGTAGTCGGGAGCAGTACTTC	CASSLGGSREQYF
TRBD1	TRBV7-9	TRBJ2-7	.	TGTGCCAGCAGCGGGGACAGGGGGCGCTTCTACGAGCAGTACTTC	CASSGDRGRFYEQYF
TRBD1	TRBV6-5	TRBJ2-7	many	TGTGCCAGCAGGTACCCGGGGAACAGGGGGGCCGAGCAGTACTTC	CASRYPGNRGAEQYF
.	TRBV5-6	TRBJ1-3	many	TGTGCCAGCAGCTTCAGGGCAGGAAACACCATATATTTT	CASSFRAGNTIYF
TRBD1	TRBV6-1	TRBJ2-7	.	TGTGCCAGCAGTGAGCTGGGACAGGGGGCGGGGGAGCAGTACTTC	CASSELGQGAGEQYF
.	TRBV11-2	TRBJ2-3	many	TGTGCCAGCAGCTACCAGATTAGCACAGATACGCAGTATTTT	CASSYQISTDTQYF
TRBD1	TRBV5-5	TRBJ2-7	.	TGTGCCAGCAGCTTGCATCATTCCGAGGGACAGGCGGGGGAGCAGTACTTC	CASSLHHSEGQAGEQYF
.	TRBV18	TRBJ2-3	many	TGTGCCAGCTCACCGGGAGGACGCACAGATACGCAGTATTTT	CASSPGGRTDTQYF
TRBD1	TRBV10-2	TRBJ2-5	many	TGCGCCAGCAGTGAGTCTTTGGACAGGACAAGATTCAACTTC	CASSESLDRTRFNF
.	TRBV5-1	TRBJ1-1	.	TGCGCCAGCAGCTCACAGGTCTCGTCCACTGAAGCTTTCTTT	CASSSQVSSTEAFF
TRBD1	TRBV11-2	TRBJ1-6	many	TGTGCCAGCAGGACTAACAGGGGAATTATCAATTCACCCCTCCACTTT	CASRTNRGIINSPLHF
TRBD2	TRBV6-6	TRBJ2-3	many	TGTGCCAGCAGAGGACTAGGAGGAGATACGCAGTATTTT	CASRGLGGDTQYF
.	TRBV2	TRBJ2-1	.	TGTGCCAGCAGTGAACCAGGCCCCCTTGAGCAGTTCTTC	CASSEPGPLEQFF
TRBD2	TRBV7-6	TRBJ2-3	.	TGTGCCAGCAGCTTACGTGTAGTAGCGGGGGGCTACATAAGCACAGATACGCAGTATTTT	CASSLRVVAGGYISTDTQYF
.	TRBV7-9	TRBJ1-1	few	TGTGCCAGCAGCTCCAGGGAACTCAGCCGTCTGAACACTGAAGCTTTCTTT	CASSSRELSRLNTEAFF
.	TRBV11-2	TRBJ2-7	few	TGTGCCAGCACCCCCCCGGGCACTTGGGAGCAGTACTTC	CASTPPGTWEQYF
TRBD2	TRBV20-1	TRBJ2-5	few	TGCAGTGCTAGAGCAATCCAGGGGCTAGCGGGTAGCTCGGGAGAGACCCAGTACTTC	CSARAIQGLAGSSGETQYF
TRBD1	TRBV12-3/TRBV12-4	TRBJ1-3	many	TGTGCCAGCAACTCAGGGGGCTCTGGAAACACCATATATTTT	CASNSGGSGNTIYF
TRBD2	TRBV5-4	TRBJ2-1	few	TGTGCCAGCAGCTTAGGAACTAGCGGGGGGGCCAGCTCCTACAATGAGCAGTTCTTC	CASSLGTSGGASSYNEQFF
TRBD1	TRBV7-9	TRBJ2-1	many	TGTGCCAGCAGCTTAGCAGGGGGCGGTGAGCAGTTCTTC	CASSLAGGGEQFF
.	TRBV12-3/TRBV12-4	TRBJ1-5	many	TGTGCCAGCAGTATAATTTTGGGGCACAATCAGCCCCAGCATTTT	CASSIILGHNQPQHF
.	TRBV29-1	TRBJ2-3	.	TGCAGCGTTGTGGCAGGGACCGATACGCAGTATTTT	CSVVAGTDTQYF
TRBD2	TRBV2	TRBJ2-1	once	TGTGCCAGCAGTGCCGACCGGACTAGCGGGATGTTGGGTGAGCAGTTCTTC	CASSADRTSGMLGEQFF
.	TRBV20-1	TRBJ1-1	many	TGCAGTGCTACGTTAACGGAAACTGAAGCTTTCTTT	CSATLTETEAFF
TRBD1	TRBV7-2	TRBJ2-7	few	TGTGCCAGCAGCTTAAAGCCGACAGGGCTCTCCTACGAGCAGTACTTC	CASSLKPTGLSYEQYF
.	TRBV7-8	TRBJ1-1	few	TGTGCCAGCAGCTCCTTAAGAGAGTCCGTGAACACTGAAGCTTTCTTT	CASSSLRESVNTEAFF
.	TRBV20-1	TRBJ1-2	many	TGCAGTGCTAGAGCCCAGGGTTCAGGCTATGGCTACACCTTC	CSARAQGSGYGYTF
.	TRBV2	TRBJ1-6	many	TGTGCCAGCAGTGAAGACAATTCACCCCTCCACTTT	CASSEDNSPLHF
.	TRBV28	TRBJ2-7	many	TGTGCCAGCAAGACACTTTGGTCCTACGAGCAGTACTTC	CASKTLWSYEQYF
.	TRBV12-3/TRBV12-4	TRBJ2-1	many	TGCTGTAGCGGATTCTACAATGAGCAGTTCTTC	CCSGFYNEQFF
.	TRBV20-1	TRBJ1-5	.	TGCTGTGCTAGAGATTCAGGGGCGTATAGCAATCAGCCCCAGCATTTT	CCARDSGAYSNQPQHF
.	TRBV5-1	TRBJ2-7	.	TGCGCCAGCAGCTTGGCCGCGCAGGGGACCTACGAGCAGTACTTC	CASSLAAQGTYEQYF
.	TRBV30	TRBJ2-5	.	TGTGCCTGGAGACTTCCCGCAGGGAGCCAAGAGACCCAGTACTTC	CAWRLPAGSQETQYF
.	TRBV20-1	TRBJ2-1	many	TGCAGTGCTAGAGACGGGTCCTACAATGAGCAGTTCTTC	CSARDGSYNEQFF
.	TRBV29-1	TRBJ2-1	many	TGCAGCGTTGAAGGTAGAATCACCTACAATGAGCAGTTCTTC	CSVEGRITYNEQFF
.	TRBV5-5	TRBJ2-1	many	TGTGCCAGCAGCTTGGGTACCTCGCGCTCCTACAATGAGCAGTTCTTC	CASSLGTSRSYNEQFF
.	TRBV7-9	TRBJ2-1	many	TGTGCCAGCGGCCTGAATCCCAATGAGCAGTTCTTC	CASGLNPNEQFF
.	TRBV11-2	TRBJ2-3	many	TGTGCCAGCAGTCATTGGACAGATACGCAGTATTTT	CASSHWTDTQYF
.	TRBV7-9	TRBJ2-1	many	TGTGCCAGCAGCTTATCATCTCTGCAGTTCTTC	CASSLSSLQFF
.	TRBV4-1	TRBJ1-3	few	TGCGCCAGCAGCCAGGTTGAAGGAAACACCATATATTTT	CASSQVEGNTIYF
TRBD2	TRBV6-2/TRBV6-3	TRBJ2-1	.	TGTGCCAGCAGAGCGGGGGGCGCGGATGAGCAGTTCTTC	CASRAGGADEQFF
.	TRBV7-2	TRBJ1-4	many	TGTGCCAGCAGCCCATCGGTAGGACGGGTGTCGGGTGAAAAACTGTTTTTT	CASSPSVGRVSGEKLFF
.	TRBV12-3/TRBV12-4	TRBJ1-4	many	TGTGCCAGCAGCGGGGACCCGCGGACTAATGAAAAACTGTTTTTT	CASSGDPRTNEKLFF
.	TRBV7-9	TRBJ2-3	many	TGTGCCAGCAGCTTAGATTTGGGGAGCACAGATACGCAGTATTTT	CASSLDLGSTDTQYF
TRBD1	TRBV12-3/TRBV12-4	TRBJ1-1	few	TGTGCCAGCAGCACAGGGGTAGGGACTGAAGCTTTCTTT	CASSTGVGTEAFF
TRBD1	TRBV12-3/TRBV12-4	TRBJ1-5	few	TGTGCCAGCAGAACCTCAGGGGGCCAGCCCCAGCATTTT	CASRTSGGQPQHF
.	TRBV18	TRBJ1-1	many	TGTGCCAGCTCACCACCACAAAAAACTGAAGCTTTCTTT	CASSPPQKTEAFF
TRBD2	TRBV25-1	TRBJ2-3	few	TGTGCCAGCAGTGAGCCCTGGGCGGGGGGTACGCAGTATTTT	CASSEPWAGGTQYF
.	TRBV20-1	TRBJ1-2	.	TGCAGTGCTAGACAGCTTGGCTACACCTTC	CSARQLGYTF
.	TRBV20-1	TRBJ1-3	many	TGCAGTGCTCCCGACACCAACTCTGGAAACACCATATATTTT	CSAPDTNSGNTIYF
TRBD1	TRBV2	TRBJ1-3	.	TGTGCCAGCAGTCCTTACAGGGGCGGCTCTGGAAACACCATATATTTT	CASSPYRGGSGNTIYF